Sequencing of this T cell receptor (beta chain) was carried out in a study of blood T cell repertoires in COVID-19. The protocol was immunoSEQ multiplex PCR, while the TCRdb copy is restricted to in-frame clones and leaves out a portion. This sample has about 120,000 clones, with less than 85% found just once. Germline lookup yields CDR1 MRHNA and CDR2 SNTAGT. Trimming stripped 6 bases from V and 4 bases from J, with 14 bases between. The CDR3 has 14 amino acids. This chain connects TRBV6-4 to TRBJ2-3, with D possibly matching TRBD1 (6 bases). This clonotype originated in a woman aged 80 or over with acute or convalescent COVID-19. The sequenced sample consisted of peripheral blood. In DNA form, the CDR3 reads TGTGCCAGCAGCCCACAGGGATTCGCAGATACGCAGTATTTT. This sequence encodes CASSPQGFADTQYF.